This TCR beta chain was obtained from a study of identical twins. TCRdb re-called the 5' RACE reads through MiXCR, storing one row per CDR3 protein. This sample yields 400,000 to 550,000 distinct CDR3 sequences, of which around an eighth are seen a single time; 0.8% to 1% belongs to the top ten. The germline V gene encodes CDR1 MNHEY and CDR2 SMNVEV (reference sequence). The V gene lost 3 bases and the J gene lost 5 bases, with 13 bases spanning the gap. The CDR3 has 15 residues. These sequences were also reported in another study, on yellow fever vaccine responses in identical twins.

The origin of this receptor is a woman aged 18 to 35 in good health. What was sequenced was CD4+ T cells sorted from blood. This chain uses TRBV27 with TRBJ2-2; D might be TRBD1 (6 bases). The DNA for the CDR3 is TGTGCCAGCAGTTTCACAGGGAAGGGGACCGGGGAGCTGTTTTTT. Translation: CASSFTGKGTGELFF.